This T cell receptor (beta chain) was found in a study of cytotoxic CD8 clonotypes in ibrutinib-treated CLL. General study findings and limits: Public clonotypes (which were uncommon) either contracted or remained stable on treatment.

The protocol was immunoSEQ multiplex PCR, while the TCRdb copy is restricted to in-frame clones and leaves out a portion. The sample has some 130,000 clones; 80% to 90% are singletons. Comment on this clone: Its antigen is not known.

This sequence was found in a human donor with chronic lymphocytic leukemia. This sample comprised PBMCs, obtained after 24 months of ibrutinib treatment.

CDR3 in amino acids: CASSLRTGVFGELFF. The CDR3 DNA sequence: TGTGCCAGCAGCTTGAGGACAGGGGTATTCGGGGAGCTGTTTTTT. The chain is built from TRBV5-5 and TRBJ2-2, with TRBD1 matching 9 bases. This CDR3 spans 15 amino acids. From germline, CDR1 is SGHKS and CDR2 YYEKEE (reference sequence). V lost 1 base and J lost 7; bases outside the gene matches: 5.